This T cell receptor (beta chain) was sequenced for a study of T-cell memory formation after mild COVID-19 (dated by TCRdb to 2020 to 2023). Context from the whole study: TCR sequence clusters from the two donors were largely donor specific. In a couple of donors, T-cell clones that expanded and contracted after mild COVID-19 were tracked by sequencing TCRalpha and TCRbeta repertoires over time. The cohort was made up of two young adult volunteers, one female and one male, who were previously healthy.

On the study overall, not on this receptor specifically: Some responding clones were detected in pre-infection memory, suggesting pre-existing cross-reactive memory T cells joined the SARS-CoV-2 response. The second-wave clones that peaked on day 37 were not confirmed to be SARS-CoV-2 specific. Contracting CD4+ clones appeared mostly in the CM and EM memory subsets, whereas CD8+ clones were enriched in EMRA. Clones that contracted from day 15 to 85 showed balanced CD4/CD8 phenotypes, whereas a second wave of clones that expanded from day 15 to 37 leaned towards CD4+. Only a couple of mild cases were covered in the study, and larger cohorts including severe cases with pre-infection samples were considered necessary.

PBMCs were isolated by Ficoll-Paque density gradient centrifugation. This clonotype came up a few times. This clone's antigen is unknown. No much larger clonotype is one base removed from it; base qualities were not supplied. The sequencing machine was an Illumina NovaSeq 6000. Using 5'RACE with constant-segment primers, TCRalpha and TCRbeta cDNA libraries were constructed, with sample barcodes and unique molecular identifiers added in the process. RNA was extracted from every sample with Trizol reagent. Library amplification was performed in two PCR steps, and a second sample barcode and Illumina TruSeq adapters were introduced in the second step. Sequencing of libraries was performed on an Illumina NovaSeq with 2 x 150 bp paired-end reads. The study's processing was this. Reads were demultiplexed and collapsed into UMI-guided consensus sequences with migec v1.2.7. Using mixcr v2.1.11, UMI consensuses were aligned to TRA and TRB V and J templates and then assembled into clonotypes. Expanded or contracted clonotypes were those called significant by both edgeR and NoisET, with noise models trained on biological replicates. For edgeR calls, the cutoffs were a false discovery rate-adjusted p below 0.01 and a log2 fold-change threshold of 1. As an exploratory analysis of dynamics, max-normalized trajectories of the 1000 most abundant clonotypes were examined with PCA combined with hierarchical clustering. Separately sequenced CD4+ and CD8+ repertoires were used to assign a CD4 or CD8 phenotype to each responding clone. The public reads were run again by TCRdb, first through fastp at Q25 and then through MiXCR, and only productive beta chains were kept. Under each unique CDR3 protein, matching rows form one entry showing the most common genes and DNA. The V and J calls here are based on TCRdb, not the publication. The sample profile shows some 340,000 distinct CDR3 sequences; 13% of them were found once. The ten largest clonotypes hold 20% to 25% of the sample.

From the germline V gene, CDR1 is MNHEY and CDR2 is SVGEGT. V and J lose 6 bases and 5 bases, and a span of 10 bases separates them. The CDR3 has 12 amino acids, counting the end cysteine and phenylalanine. Of all the DNA, just the CDR3 is kept, 36 bases in frame from base 1. The rearranged chain carries TRBV6-2 or TRBV6-3 and TRBJ2-5, with TRBD2 tentatively as D gene (5 bases match). This clonotype was sampled from a man younger than 35 who had mild COVID-19 (a few samples of this study predate the infection). The sample titles of this study are shuffled in the database, so cell type and time point are left out; the donor was told from shared clones. The specimen sequenced was PBMCs or a T cell subset sorted from them (not recorded which). The CDR3 region has the sequence CASRERWETQYF. In nucleotides, the sequence is TGTGCCAGCAGGGAGCGGTGGGAGACCCAGTACTTC.